Listed below are T cell receptor beta chains from one sample, sequenced in a study of blood T cell repertoires in COVID-19. Generated by immunoSEQ multiplex PCR, the TCRdb table keeps only in-frame clones and is missing some. Altogether under 300,000 clones are present, 86% being singletons, with the ten largest covering 6.2%. Specimen: peripheral blood. The receptors originated from a man in his fifties or sixties with acute or convalescent COVID-19. The CDR3 runs from the conserved cysteine through the conserved F or W. A D gene is named only where the DNA matches it firmly. The size field is filled for only some rows; it gives once, few, many or a size class.

>NA|TRBD1|TRBV24-1|TRBJ2-7
CATSEGDRAVDEQYF
TGTGCCACCAGTGAGGGGGACAGGGCGGTCGACGAGCAGTACTTC
>NA|NA|TRBV10-3|TRBJ1-3
CAISQTGYSGNTIYF
TGTGCCATCAGTCAGACAGGCTACTCTGGAAACACCATATATTTT
>NA|NA|TRBV24-1|TRBJ2-3
CATSDPRPGTDTQYF
TGTGCCACCAGTGACCCCAGGCCAGGGACAGATACGCAGTATTTT
>once|NA|TRBV9|TRBJ2-7
CASSVGLREQYF
TGTGCCAGCAGCGTAGGGTTGCGGGAGCAGTACTTC
>NA|NA|TRBV5-5|TRBJ2-7
CASSLNRDNKGKYF
TGTGCCAGCAGCTTGAACCGGGACAATAAAGGGAAGTACTTC
>once|NA|TRBV27|TRBJ1-6
CASSLDFSSPLHF
TGTGCCAGCAGTTTAGACTTCTCCTCACCCCTCCACTTT
>NA|TRBD1|TRBV12-3/TRBV12-4|TRBJ1-2
CASSLTGAGYTF
TGTGCCAGCAGTTTAACAGGGGCCGGCTACACCTTC
>NA|NA|TRBV9|TRBJ2-3
CASSVSGTSTDTQYF
TGTGCCAGCAGCGTATCCGGGACTAGCACAGATACGCAGTATTTT
>NA|NA|TRBV10-3|TRBJ2-5
CAISALTGQETQYF
TGTGCCATCAGCGCTTTGACAGGACAAGAGACCCAGTACTTC
>NA|NA|TRBV30|TRBJ2-7
CAWSEQGDEQYF
TGTGCCTGGAGTGAACAGGGAGACGAGCAGTACTTC
>NA|NA|TRBV29-1|TRBJ1-1
CSVIGGRNTEAFF
TGCAGCGTTATAGGGGGTAGGAACACTGAAGCTTTCTTT
>NA|TRBD1|TRBV28|TRBJ1-3
CASGPVGQGGRNTIYF
TGTGCCAGCGGTCCCGTCGGACAGGGTGGTAGAAACACCATATATTTT
>NA|TRBD2|TRBV11-2|TRBJ2-1
CASSIPRLAGESSYNEQFF
TGTGCCAGCAGCATCCCTCGGCTAGCGGGTGAAAGCTCCTACAATGAGCAGTTCTTC
>NA|NA|TRBV5-1|TRBJ2-5
CASRGEGSGRGQTQYF
TGCGCCAGCAGAGGAGAGGGTAGCGGCCGGGGCCAGACCCAGTACTTC
>NA|NA|TRBV7-9|TRBJ2-2
CASSLDRNTGELFF
TGTGCCAGCAGCTTGGACAGGAACACCGGGGAGCTGTTTTTT
>NA|NA|TRBV4-3|TRBJ2-5
CASSLGITSEETQYF
TGCGCCAGCAGCCTGGGGATCACTAGTGAAGAGACCCAGTACTTC
>NA|TRBD1|TRBV5-1|TRBJ1-2
CASSSTGVGDGYTF
TGCGCCAGCAGTTCGACAGGGGTGGGAGATGGCTACACCTTC
>once|TRBD1|TRBV11-3|TRBJ2-1
CASSLWDRGSPNEQFF
TGTGCCAGCAGCCTCTGGGACAGGGGGTCCCCCAATGAGCAGTTCTTC
>NA|NA|TRBV30|TRBJ1-1
CAWSLIQGNTEAFF
TGTGCCTGGAGTCTTATACAGGGGAACACTGAAGCTTTCTTT
>NA|NA|TRBV28|TRBJ1-1
CASSLGPSPGNTEAFF
TGTGCCAGCAGTTTAGGTCCGAGTCCAGGTAACACTGAAGCTTTCTTT
>NA|TRBD2|TRBV7-2|TRBJ2-2
CASSLVREGTGELFF
TGTGCCAGCAGCTTAGTACGGGAGGGTACCGGGGAGCTGTTTTTT
>few|NA|TRBV5-1|TRBJ1-1
CASSVIDRLLTEAFF
TGCGCCAGCAGCGTGATAGACAGGTTGCTAACTGAAGCTTTCTTT
>NA|NA|TRBV7-2|TRBJ1-3
CASSEGSSSGNTIYF
TGTGCCAGCAGCGAGGGCTCCAGCTCTGGAAACACCATATATTTT
>NA|NA|TRBV28|TRBJ2-7
CASAPRGIYEQYF
TGTGCCAGCGCCCCCCGGGGAATCTACGAGCAGTACTTC
>NA|NA|TRBV5-6|TRBJ2-7
CASSREVTENEQYF
TGTGCCAGCAGCCGCGAAGTCACGGAGAACGAGCAGTACTTC
>NA|NA|TRBV18|TRBJ2-1
CATSHSGSSYNEQFF
TGTGCCACCTCACATTCGGGGAGCTCCTACAATGAGCAGTTCTTC
>NA|NA|TRBV14|TRBJ2-7
CASSQEGGGEVSYEQYF
TGTGCCAGCAGCCAAGAGGGGGGGGGCGAAGTTTCCTACGAGCAGTACTTC
>NA|NA|TRBV19|TRBJ1-1
CASRPGQGWEAFF
TGTGCCAGTAGACCGGGACAAGGATGGGAAGCTTTCTTT
>NA|TRBD2|TRBV6-5|TRBJ2-3
CASTSAITDTQYF
TGTGCCAGTACTAGCGCCATCACAGATACGCAGTATTTT
>few|TRBD1|TRBV10-3|TRBJ1-5
CAISGGQGEPQHF
TGTGCCATCAGTGGGGGGCAGGGGGAGCCCCAGCATTTT
>few|NA|TRBV13|TRBJ2-7
CASSLQGRRDRSYEQYF
TGTGCCAGCAGCTTGCAGGGTCGGCGGGACCGCTCCTACGAGCAGTACTTC
>few|NA|TRBV4-3|TRBJ1-2
CASSQARANYGYTF
TGCGCCAGCAGCCAAGCCAGGGCTAACTATGGCTACACCTTC
>NA|NA|TRBV11-3|TRBJ1-2
CASSLANTGNLGYTF
TGTGCCAGCAGCTTAGCTAACACAGGGAATCTTGGCTACACCTTC
>NA|NA|TRBV5-4|TRBJ1-4
CASSLAGAEEKLFF
TGTGCCAGCAGCTTGGCTGGGGCGGAGGAAAAACTGTTTTTT
>few|TRBD1|TRBV5-1|TRBJ1-5
CASSVGQGDQPQHF
TGCGCCAGCAGCGTGGGACAGGGCGATCAGCCCCAGCATTTT
>NA|TRBD2|TRBV2|TRBJ2-1
CASSGLADNEQFF
TGTGCCAGCAGCGGACTAGCGGACAATGAGCAGTTCTTC
>NA|TRBD1|TRBV15|TRBJ1-5
CATSTQGQYNQPQHF
TGTGCCACCAGCACCCAGGGACAGTACAATCAGCCCCAGCATTTT
>NA|NA|TRBV28|TRBJ1-2
CASSQHGGWHTF
TGTGCCAGCAGCCAGCACGGCGGTTGGCACACCTTC
>once|TRBD2|TRBV19|TRBJ2-2
CASRPGRRNTGELFF
TGTGCCAGTAGACCCGGGAGGAGGAACACCGGGGAGCTGTTTTTT
>few|TRBD2|TRBV5-6|TRBJ2-3
CASSLAGTSGRTTDTQYF
TGTGCCAGCAGCTTGGCAGGGACTAGCGGGAGGACCACAGATACGCAGTATTTT
>NA|TRBD2|TRBV6-5|TRBJ2-1
CASSPGGRGNEQFF
TGTGCCAGCAGTCCTGGAGGGAGGGGAAATGAGCAGTTCTTC
>NA|NA|TRBV28|TRBJ1-5
CASSLWRPNNQPQHF
TGTGCCAGCAGTTTGTGGAGGCCTAACAATCAGCCCCAGCATTTT
>NA|NA|TRBV5-1|TRBJ1-5
CASSLSGGAEPQHF
TGCGCCAGCAGCTTGTCCGGGGGGGCAGAGCCCCAGCATTTT
>NA|TRBD2|TRBV28|TRBJ2-5
CASLVAGRGKETQYF
TGTGCCAGCCTGGTAGCGGGGCGGGGAAAAGAGACCCAGTACTTC
>NA|TRBD2|TRBV2|TRBJ2-1
CASSVGLAGDNEQFF
TGTGCCAGCAGTGTGGGACTAGCGGGAGACAATGAGCAGTTCTTC
>NA|TRBD2|TRBV6-2/TRBV6-3|TRBJ2-7
CASSRGTSGSHEQYF
TGTGCCAGCAGTCGAGGGACTAGCGGGAGTCACGAGCAGTACTTC
>NA|TRBD2|TRBV16|TRBJ2-3
CASNRLGEGLTDTQYF
TGTGCCAGCAACCGACTCGGGGAGGGCCTCACAGATACGCAGTATTTT
>NA|NA|TRBV6-5|TRBJ1-2
CASSYGARNYGYTF
TGTGCCAGCAGTTATGGGGCCCGAAACTATGGCTACACCTTC
>NA|NA|TRBV11-2|TRBJ1-2
CASSSTLGGGSYGYTF
TGTGCCAGCAGCTCTACTCTTGGAGGTGGGAGCTATGGCTACACCTTC
>NA|TRBD2|TRBV19|TRBJ2-7
CASSDASGGNYEQYF
TGTGCCAGTAGTGACGCTAGCGGGGGCAACTACGAGCAGTACTTC
>NA|TRBD1|TRBV27|TRBJ2-4
CASSLGTGQAKNIQYF
TGTGCCAGCAGTCTCGGGACAGGTCAAGCCAAAAACATTCAGTACTTC
>NA|NA|TRBV19|TRBJ2-7
CASSVVGVKSYEQYF
TGTGCCAGTAGTGTCGTCGGGGTAAAGTCCTACGAGCAGTACTTC
>NA|TRBD1|TRBV5-5|TRBJ1-2
CASSHQLLSTGGNSYGYTF
TGTGCCAGCAGCCATCAATTACTATCGACAGGGGGAAACAGCTATGGCTACACCTTC
>NA|TRBD2|TRBV28|TRBJ2-7
CASTVSGRAYEQYF
TGTGCCAGCACCGTCAGCGGGAGGGCCTACGAGCAGTACTTC